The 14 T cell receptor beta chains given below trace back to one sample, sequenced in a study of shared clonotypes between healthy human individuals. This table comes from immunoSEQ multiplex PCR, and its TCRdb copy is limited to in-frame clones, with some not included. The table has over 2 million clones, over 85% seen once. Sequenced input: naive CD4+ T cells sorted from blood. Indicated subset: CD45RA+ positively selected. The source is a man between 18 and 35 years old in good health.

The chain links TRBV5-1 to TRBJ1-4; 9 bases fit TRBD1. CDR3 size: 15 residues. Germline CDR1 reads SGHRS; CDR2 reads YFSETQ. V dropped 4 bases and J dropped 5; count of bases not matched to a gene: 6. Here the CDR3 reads CASSPTGTGNEKLFF. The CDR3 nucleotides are TGCGCCAGCAGCCCCACCGGGACAGGGAATGAAAAACTGTTTTTT.

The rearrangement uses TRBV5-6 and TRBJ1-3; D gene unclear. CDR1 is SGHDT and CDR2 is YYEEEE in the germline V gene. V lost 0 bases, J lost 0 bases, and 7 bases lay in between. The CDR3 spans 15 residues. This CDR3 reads CASSLGFFSGNTIYF. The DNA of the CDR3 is TGTGCCAGCAGCTTGGGGTTCTTCTCTGGAAACACCATATATTTT.

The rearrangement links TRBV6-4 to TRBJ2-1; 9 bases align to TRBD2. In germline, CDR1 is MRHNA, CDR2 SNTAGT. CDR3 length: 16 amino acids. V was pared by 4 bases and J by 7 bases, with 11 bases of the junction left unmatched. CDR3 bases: TGTGCCAGCAGTGGATGTTGGCGGGGGGGAACGAATGAGCAGTTCTTC. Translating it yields CASSGCWRGGTNEQFF.

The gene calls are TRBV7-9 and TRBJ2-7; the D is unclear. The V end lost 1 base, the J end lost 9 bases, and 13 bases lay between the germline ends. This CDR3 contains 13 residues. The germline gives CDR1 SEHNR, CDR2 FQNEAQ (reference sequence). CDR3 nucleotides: TGTGCCAGCAGCTTAGGCGTAGGCCAGCGGCAGTACTTC. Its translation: CASSLGVGQRQYF.

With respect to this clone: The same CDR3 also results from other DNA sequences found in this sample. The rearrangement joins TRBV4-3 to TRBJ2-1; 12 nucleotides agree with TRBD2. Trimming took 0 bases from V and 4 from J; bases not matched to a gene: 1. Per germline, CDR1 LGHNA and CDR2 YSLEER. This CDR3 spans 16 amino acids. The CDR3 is CASSQEGLAGYNEQFF. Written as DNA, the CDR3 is TGCGCCAGCAGCCAAGAAGGACTAGCGGGGTACAATGAGCAGTTCTTC.

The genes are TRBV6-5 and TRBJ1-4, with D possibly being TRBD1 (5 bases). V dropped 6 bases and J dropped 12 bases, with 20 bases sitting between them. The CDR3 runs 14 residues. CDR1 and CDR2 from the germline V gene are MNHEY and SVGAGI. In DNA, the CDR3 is TGTGCCAGCAGCCGACTGGGGCAGGTACCAGAACTGTTTTTT. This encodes CASSRLGQVPELFF.

The CDR3 loop is CASTGADEQYF. CDR3 in DNA: TGTGCCAGCACGGGTGCCGACGAGCAGTACTTC. The chain combines TRBV18 with TRBJ2-7; D remains unclear. With 8 bases removed from V and 5 bases from J, the gap between germline ends came to 10 bases. This CDR3 has 11 amino acids. CDR1 and CDR2 from the germline V gene are KGHSH and LQKENI.

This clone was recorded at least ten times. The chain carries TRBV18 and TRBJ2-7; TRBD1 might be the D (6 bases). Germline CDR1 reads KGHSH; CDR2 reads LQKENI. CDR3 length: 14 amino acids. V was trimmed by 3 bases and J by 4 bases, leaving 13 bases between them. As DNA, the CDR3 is TGTGCCAGCTCACCGCAGGGACAACAATACGAGCAGTACTTC. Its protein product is CASSPQGQQYEQYF.

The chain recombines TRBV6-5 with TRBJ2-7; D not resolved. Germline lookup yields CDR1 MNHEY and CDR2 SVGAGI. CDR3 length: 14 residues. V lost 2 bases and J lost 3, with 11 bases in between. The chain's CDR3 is CASSYRSVNYEQYF. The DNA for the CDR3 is TGTGCCAGCAGTTACCGGAGCGTGAACTACGAGCAGTACTTC.

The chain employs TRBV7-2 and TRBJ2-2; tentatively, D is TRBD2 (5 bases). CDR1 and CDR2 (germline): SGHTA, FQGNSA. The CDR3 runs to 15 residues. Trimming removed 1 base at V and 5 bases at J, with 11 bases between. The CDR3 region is CASSLGDYGTGELFF. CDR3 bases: TGTGCCAGCAGCTTAGGAGACTACGGTACCGGGGAGCTGTTTTTT. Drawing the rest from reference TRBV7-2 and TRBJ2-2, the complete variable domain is GAGVSQSPSNKVTEKGKDVELRCDPISGHTALYWYRQSLGQGLEFLIYFQGNSAPDKSGLPSDRFSAERTGGSVSTLTIQRTQQEDSAVYLCASSLGDYGTGELFFGEGSRLTVL.

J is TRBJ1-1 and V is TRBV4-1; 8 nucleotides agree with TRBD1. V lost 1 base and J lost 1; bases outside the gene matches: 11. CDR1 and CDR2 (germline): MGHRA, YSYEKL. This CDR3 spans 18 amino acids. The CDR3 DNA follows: TGCGCCAGCAGCCAAGTAGCCTCGAGACAGGGGCAGAACACTGAAGCTTTCTTT. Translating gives CASSQVASRQGQNTEAFF.

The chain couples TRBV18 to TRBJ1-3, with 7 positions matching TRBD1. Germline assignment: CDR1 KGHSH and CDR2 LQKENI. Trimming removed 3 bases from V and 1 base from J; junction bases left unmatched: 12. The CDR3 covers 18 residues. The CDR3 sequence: CASSPSGQGEGSGNTIYF. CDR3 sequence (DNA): TGTGCCAGCTCACCGTCGGGCCAGGGGGAAGGTTCTGGAAACACCATATATTTT.

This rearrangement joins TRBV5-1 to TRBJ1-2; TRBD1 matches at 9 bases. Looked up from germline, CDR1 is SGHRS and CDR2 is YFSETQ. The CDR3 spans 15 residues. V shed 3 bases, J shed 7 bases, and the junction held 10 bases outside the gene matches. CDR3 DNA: TGCGCCAGCAGCTCGCAACCGGGACAGGGCTCTGGCTACACCTTC. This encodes CASSSQPGQGSGYTF.

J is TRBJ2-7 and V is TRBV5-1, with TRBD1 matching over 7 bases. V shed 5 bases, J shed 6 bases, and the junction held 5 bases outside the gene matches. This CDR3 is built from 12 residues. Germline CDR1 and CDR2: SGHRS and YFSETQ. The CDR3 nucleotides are TGCGCCAGCAGTTACACAGGGGCCGAGCAGTACTTC. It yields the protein CASSYTGAEQYF.